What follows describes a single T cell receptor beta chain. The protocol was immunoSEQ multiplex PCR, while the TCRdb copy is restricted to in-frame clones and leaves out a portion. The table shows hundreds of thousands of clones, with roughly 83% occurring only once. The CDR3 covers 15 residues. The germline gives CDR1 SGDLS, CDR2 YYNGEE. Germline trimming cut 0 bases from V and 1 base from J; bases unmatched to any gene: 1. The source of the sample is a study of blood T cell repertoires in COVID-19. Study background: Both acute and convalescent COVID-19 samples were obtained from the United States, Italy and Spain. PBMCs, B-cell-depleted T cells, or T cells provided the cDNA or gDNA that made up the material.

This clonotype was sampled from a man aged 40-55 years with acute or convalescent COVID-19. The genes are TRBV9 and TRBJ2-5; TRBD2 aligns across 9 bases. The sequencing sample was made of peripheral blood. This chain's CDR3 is CASSVVAGVQETQYF. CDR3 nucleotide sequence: TGTGCCAGCAGCGTAGTAGCGGGAGTCCAAGAGACCCAGTACTTC.